This TCR beta chain is drawn from a study of T cells in Graves' hyperthyroidism and ophthalmopathy. Study-wide results and limits: Most clonotypes that expanded in the thyroid above 0.001 also showed up in blood. A 13 V-J signature model discriminated ophthalmopathy versus stable hyperthyroidism.

This clonotype showed up just a few times. Its antigen is still unknown. Deletions cut 10 bases from V and 2 bases from J, with 18 bases between. From germline, CDR1 is SNHLY and CDR2 FYNNEI. This CDR3 spans 15 amino acids. Under 3 months was the duration of disease in ophthalmopathy patients, who also had a Clinical Activity Score of at least 3 and a NOSPECS grade of at least 4. Exclusion of patients followed from uncontrolled infection, other autoimmune disease, pregnancy or lactation. Amplification yielded TCR beta CDR3 regions, with RNA transcripts as the source. First-round RT-PCR with HTBI primers amplified the TCR CDR3 region. TCRdb re-called the multiplex PCR reads with MiXCR, one entry per CDR3 protein. The sample lists approximately 600,000 distinct CDR3 sequences, 20% to 25% occurring once.

The sequence derives from a man in his thirties or forties with Graves' ophthalmopathy. The sequenced sample was blood. V and J are TRBV2 and TRBJ2-1, with D possibly TRBD1 on 6 matching bases. CDR3 DNA sequence: TGTGCCACCCTACGCGAAACAGGGACCTACAATGAGCAGTTCTTC. Its protein is CATLRETGTYNEQFF.